This is a list of T cell receptor beta chains from one sample in a study of blood T cell repertoires in COVID-19. Clones were read by immunoSEQ multiplex PCR, and TCRdb kept only the in-frame ones, dropping some. The table has more than 95,000 clones, about 75% seen once; the top ten hold around 19%. What was sequenced was peripheral blood. The receptors originated from a woman aged 70-85 years with acute or convalescent COVID-19. Each CDR3 is given with its conserved first and last residue.

V	J	CDR3
TRBV6-5	TRBJ1-2	CASSYSRRGGNYGYTF
TRBV7-9	TRBJ2-5	CASSSGAITQETQYF
TRBV11-2	TRBJ1-5	CASSENGVNQPQHF
TRBV7-8	TRBJ1-2	CASSLVGTPRMDGYTF
TRBV12-3/TRBV12-4	TRBJ1-1	CASRSGSNTEAFF
TRBV5-4	TRBJ2-7	CASRTGGSPYEQYF
TRBV11-3	TRBJ1-1	CASSFGENTEAFF
TRBV7-9	TRBJ2-2	CASSRREGKKSGELFF
TRBV4-1	TRBJ1-3	CASSQAGTQAASGNTIYF
TRBV7-2	TRBJ1-1	CASSLISDSYTEAFF
TRBV12-3/TRBV12-4	TRBJ1-2	CASTYGQRGYTF
TRBV10-2	TRBJ1-1	CASSVQGEAFF
TRBV6-5	TRBJ1-6	CASNPGPRDYSPLHF
TRBV7-9	TRBJ2-7	CASSPVTGGVTYEQYF
TRBV25-1	TRBJ1-2	CASSEFQGKSYGYTF
TRBV7-9	TRBJ1-5	CASSLQDQRHF
TRBV6-2/TRBV6-3	TRBJ2-5	CASSSSGAGWETQYF
TRBV19	TRBJ2-7	CASSIGFSYPGYEQYF
TRBV7-2	TRBJ1-1	CASSRDRAVDLAFF
TRBV19	TRBJ2-3	CASSIAPGSTDTQYF
TRBV20-1	TRBJ2-5	CSASLSGGQYQETQYF
TRBV11-2	TRBJ2-2	CASSLSWGGAGELFF
TRBV27	TRBJ1-1	CASTPNRGGLGVNTEAFF
TRBV10-3	TRBJ1-1	CAISDWDRATEAFF
TRBV27	TRBJ1-2	CASRALDRGSGYTF
TRBV7-9	TRBJ1-1	CASSLATGGTEAFF
TRBV6-2/TRBV6-3	TRBJ2-7	CASSVGQSSYEQYF
TRBV27	TRBJ2-2	CASTDIGGTNTGELFF
TRBV29-1	TRBJ2-5	CSVQDRAQETQYF
TRBV3-1/TRBV3-2	TRBJ1-3	CASSQAGLSGNTIYF
TRBV5-1	TRBJ2-1	CASGNTGTSFGEQFF
TRBV6-5	TRBJ1-1	CASHSRRGGSTEAFF
TRBV19	TRBJ2-1	CASSIGLAGGYNEQFF
TRBV18	TRBJ1-1	CASSLTGGGTEAFF
TRBV7-2	TRBJ2-1	CASSLAPSSYNEQFF
TRBV11-3	TRBJ2-1	CASSQHRGSNEQFF
TRBV27	TRBJ1-6	CASSFKRDNSPLHF
TRBV30	TRBJ2-3	CAWRDSGGPDTQYF
TRBV19	TRBJ2-7	CASSISGLGEQYF
TRBV5-1	TRBJ2-1	CASSSSDTGYNEQFF
TRBV4-1	TRBJ1-6	CASSQRTDPNSPLHF
TRBV6-1	TRBJ1-5	CASSELPGTGAGQPQHF
TRBV7-2	TRBJ2-2	CASSLLSGELFF
TRBV5-4	TRBJ1-6	CASSLQGQGYSPLHF
TRBV18	TRBJ1-4	CASSPTRTGQNEKLFF
TRBV7-8	TRBJ2-3	CASSRTGGTDTQYF
TRBV28	TRBJ1-1	CASRTTTGRTNTEAFF
TRBV25-1	TRBJ2-1	CASTTRNRQFF
TRBV5-5	TRBJ1-5	CASSLDAGGLRTQPQHF
TRBV7-2	TRBJ2-7	CASSSSWATYEQYF
TRBV3-1/TRBV3-2	TRBJ2-7	CASSTRDYSYEQYF
TRBV18	TRBJ1-2	CASSLQGYYGYTF
TRBV7-9	TRBJ2-1	CASSLGSGGGYNEQFF
TRBV30	TRBJ1-4	CAWRGQRSATNEKLFF
TRBV6-2/TRBV6-3	TRBJ1-2	CASSLRQGGYTF
TRBV10-3	TRBJ2-1	CAISTLGVEQFF
TRBV7-8	TRBJ1-2	CASSLASGGLGYGYTF
TRBV11-2	TRBJ2-3	CASNGGGYTQYF
TRBV30	TRBJ1-1	CAWNSGKRITEAFF
TRBV6-2/TRBV6-3	TRBJ2-4	CASSSIGGSAKNIQYF